The 14 T cell receptor beta chains presented below share a single source sample, sequenced in a study of beta chain features in type 1 diabetes. Investigators reverse transcribed all isolated RNA, so they sequenced expressed TCRB transcripts. TCRdb's table, derived via immunoSEQ multiplex PCR, lists solely in-frame clones and lacks some. The data contain about 340,000 clones, less than 10% of them singletons. Material: central memory CD4+ T cells from blood. These receptors were collected from a young woman in good health.

The rearrangement joins TRBV4-1 to TRBJ2-1; no clear D. The V gene's germline CDR1 is MGHRA and CDR2 YSYEKL. V shed 3 bases and J shed 0 bases, with 9 bases lying between them. This CDR3 has 15 amino acids. CDR3 amino acids: CASSHDKSSYNEQFF. The CDR3 coding sequence is TGCGCCAGCAGCCACGACAAGAGCTCCTACAATGAGCAGTTCTTC.

There are many counts of this clone. The V and J genes are TRBV5-8 and TRBJ2-1; D remains unclear. CDR3 length: 15 residues. V lost 0 bases to trimming and J lost 7 bases, with 14 bases between them. Germline V gene data show CDR1 as SGHTS and CDR2 as YDEGEE. The CDR3 nucleotides are TGTGCCAGCAGCTTGGAAATTGATTGGGGTAATGAGCAGTTCTTC. The encoded protein is CASSLEIDWGNEQFF.

The chain uses TRBV7-2 and TRBJ1-4; a weak D match, TRBD1 (6 bases). Trimming shortened V by 4 bases and J by 6 bases, and 18 bases separated the two germline ends. Germline CDR1 reads SGHTA; CDR2 reads FQGNSA. The CDR3 length is 16 residues. The CDR3 protein is CASSSRGQGLDEKLFF. CDR3 DNA sequence: TGTGCCAGCAGCTCCAGAGGTCAGGGGTTGGATGAAAAACTGTTTTTT.

This clone came up a few times. The J gene is TRBJ2-7, the V gene TRBV4-2; D call uncertain. Trimming stripped 1 base from V and 2 bases from J, with 12 bases between. Germline assignment: CDR1 LGHNA and CDR2 YNFKEQ. The CDR3 runs 15 residues. The CDR3 sequence: CASSQAVTEAYEQYF. Written as DNA, the CDR3 is TGTGCCAGCAGCCAAGCGGTTACGGAAGCCTACGAGCAGTACTTC.

This chain connects TRBV7-2 to TRBJ2-2; D unclear. Germline V gives CDR1 SGHTA, CDR2 FQGNSA. Trimming removed 2 bases from V and 1 base from J, with 11 bases in between. This CDR3 is built from 16 residues. The DNA for the CDR3 is TGTGCCAGCAGCTTACAACGTGATTTGAACACCGGGGAGCTGTTTTTT. Protein: CASSLQRDLNTGELFF.

The chain couples TRBV5-4 to TRBJ2-5; 10 positions match TRBD2. The CDR3 contains 16 residues. Germline CDR1 and CDR2: SGHNT and YYREEE (reference sequence). J lost 3 bases, V lost 2 bases, and 7 bases had no gene match. CDR3 protein: CASSFGLAGAKETQYF. CDR3 nucleotides: TGTGCCAGCAGCTTCGGGCTAGCGGGAGCTAAAGAGACCCAGTACTTC.

The rearrangement uses TRBV7-3 and TRBJ2-3; 7 bases are a match to TRBD1. The CDR3 spans 13 residues. V lost 6 bases to trimming and J lost 3 bases; unmatched junction nucleotides: 3. Germline V gene data show CDR1 as SGHTA and CDR2 as FQGTGA. CDR3 in DNA: TGTGCCAGCAGGAGGACAGGAACAGATACGCAGTATTTT. Residues: CASRRTGTDTQYF.

This sequence joins TRBV28 and TRBJ1-1, with D tentatively TRBD1 (5 bases). Germline assignment: CDR1 MDHEN and CDR2 SYDVKM. The CDR3 spans 14 residues. V was cut by 1 base and J by 11 bases, with 17 bases left in between. Here the CDR3 DNA reads TGTGCCAGCAGTTTATCGGGGAGCGCCCGGGGGGCTTTCTTT. Translation: CASSLSGSARGAFF.

This clone was counted only a few times. Other nucleotide sequences from this sample produce the same CDR3. The CDR3 DNA is TGCGCCAGCAGCCTCGGACGGGATGAGCAGTTCTTC. This encodes CASSLGRDEQFF. V is TRBV5-1 and J is TRBJ2-1; D not certain. V was trimmed by 4 bases and J by 8 bases, leaving 10 bases between them. Looked up from germline, CDR1 is SGHRS and CDR2 is YFSETQ. This CDR3 has 12 amino acids. Together with reference TRBV5-1 and TRBJ2-1, the CDR3 gives the full variable domain: KAGVTQTPRYLIKTRGQQVTLSCSPISGHRSVSWYQQTPGQGLQFLFEYFSETQRNKGNFPGRFSGRQFSNSRSEMNVSTLELGDSALYLCASSLGRDEQFFGPGTRLTVL.

V gene TRBV18 combines with J gene TRBJ2-3, with D uncertain. The CDR3 totals 12 residues. Germline V CDR1 and CDR2: KGHSH, LQKENI. V shed 5 bases and J shed 3 bases, with 6 bases lying between them. The CDR3, as DNA: TGTGCCAGCTCATTTGGAACAGATACGCAGTATTTT. This translates into CASSFGTDTQYF.

This chain links TRBV18 with TRBJ1-3; tentatively, D is TRBD1 (5 bases). This CDR3 is 15 amino acids long. Between the trimmed V and J ends, which lost 1 base and 0 bases, there was a span of 7 bases. Germline assignment: CDR1 KGHSH and CDR2 LQKENI. CDR3 nucleotide sequence: TGTGCCAGCTCACCACGACAGTCCTCTGGAAACACCATATATTTT. It encodes CASSPRQSSGNTIYF.

This clone was picked up a small number of times. The chain has TRBV27 and TRBJ2-1; TRBD2 might be the D (6 bases). Germline loops: CDR1 MNHEY, CDR2 SMNVEV (reference sequence). The CDR3 has 15 residues. V lost 3 bases and J lost 1, with 10 bases in between. The CDR3 here is CASSLMGGSYNEQFF. The DNA for the CDR3 is TGTGCCAGCAGTTTGATGGGGGGTTCCTACAATGAGCAGTTCTTC.

This clone was seen only a few times. This chain connects TRBV6-5 to TRBJ2-6; D is unresolved. From germline, CDR1 is MNHEY and CDR2 SVGAGI. The CDR3 has 15 residues. V dropped 0 bases and J dropped 1 base, with 4 bases sitting between them. The chain's CDR3 is CASSYSGSGANVLTF. In DNA, the CDR3 is TGTGCCAGCAGTTACTCGGGTTCTGGGGCCAACGTCCTGACTTTC.

The rearrangement links TRBV7-3 to TRBJ2-5; D is unresolved. With the DNA end fitting TRBJ2-7 better, the J assignment may be wrong. The CDR3 runs to 14 residues. Per the germline V gene, CDR1 is SGHTA and CDR2 is FQGTGA. CDR3 bases: TGTGCCAGCAGCCCCGGGTCCACGTCCCACGAGCAGTACTTC. Translated: CASSPGSTSHEQYF.